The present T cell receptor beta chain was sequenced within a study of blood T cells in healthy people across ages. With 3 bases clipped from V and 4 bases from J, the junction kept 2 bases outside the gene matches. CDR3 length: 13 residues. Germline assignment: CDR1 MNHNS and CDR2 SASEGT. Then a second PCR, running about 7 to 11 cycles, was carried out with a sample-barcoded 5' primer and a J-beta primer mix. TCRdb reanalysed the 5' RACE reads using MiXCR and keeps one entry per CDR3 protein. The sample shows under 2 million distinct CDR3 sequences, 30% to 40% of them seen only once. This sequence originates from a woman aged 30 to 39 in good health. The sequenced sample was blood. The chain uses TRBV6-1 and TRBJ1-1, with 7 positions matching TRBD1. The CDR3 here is CASSDRGVTEAFF. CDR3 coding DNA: TGTGCCAGCAGTGACAGGGGGGTCACTGAAGCTTTCTTT.